One and the same sample provided the 11 T cell receptor beta chains below, sequenced in a study of cytomegalovirus exposure and HLA in healthy donors. 13 Jbeta primers and 60 Vbeta primers were used for the PCR. Using immunoSEQ multiplex PCR, the repertoire was profiled, and TCRdb retains in-frame clones only, with some absent. This repertoire includes 55,000 to 75,000 clones. Sequences were obtained from PBMCs. These receptors were collected from a male donor in good health and CMV-seronegative.

As for this clone: Other DNA sequences in this specimen translate into the identical CDR3. The rearrangement uses TRBV19 and TRBJ2-1; tentatively, D is TRBD1 (6 bases). This CDR3 has 13 amino acids. Germline CDR1 reads LNHDA; CDR2 reads SQIVND (reference sequence). V dropped 6 bases and J dropped 9 bases, with 15 bases sitting between them. This CDR3 reads CASSRGEATEQFF. As DNA, the CDR3 is TGTGCCAGTAGCAGGGGTGAAGCCACTGAGCAGTTCTTC. The whole variable domain, remainder taken from reference TRBV19 and TRBJ2-1, is DGGITQSPKYLFRKEGQNVTLSCEQNLNHDAMYWYRQDPGQGLRLIYYSQIVNDFQKGDIAEGYSVSREKKESFPLTVTSAQKNPTAFYLCASSRGEATEQFFGPGTRLTVL.

The rearrangement uses TRBV30 and TRBJ2-5; TRBD1 agrees at 8 bases. CDR3 length: 14 residues. Germline assignment: CDR1 GTSNPN and CDR2 SVGIG (reference sequence). Trimming cost V 3 bases and J 7 bases; bases outside gene matches: 10. The chain's CDR3 is CAWRGTGGTGTQYF. The CDR3 DNA reads as TGTGCCTGGAGAGGGACAGGAGGCACAGGGACCCAGTACTTC.

The rearrangement links TRBV20-1 to TRBJ1-1, with D hard to call. CDR3 size: 11 residues. CDR1 is DFQATT and CDR2 is SNEGSKA in the germline V gene (reference sequence). The CDR3 loop reads CTGGQNTEAFF. CDR3 nucleotides: TGCACCGGCGGGCAGAACACTGAAGCTTTCTTT.

The V and J genes are TRBV28 and TRBJ2-5, with TRBD2 identical over 7 bases. The J call is in doubt because the DNA end fits TRBJ2-7 better. The germline gives CDR1 MDHEN, CDR2 SYDVKM. The CDR3 contains 12 residues. The DNA of the CDR3 is TGTGCCAGCAGTTGGGGGGGGTACGAGCAGTACTTC. It translates to CASSWGGYEQYF.

In the case of this clone: An end of the junction does not agree with germline; a read error may underlie this. Other DNA sequences in the sample encode the same CDR3. The V call is TRBV30, the J call TRBJ2-2, with D tentatively TRBD1 (6 bases). There are 13 residues in the CDR3. Germline V CDR1 and CDR2: GTSNPN, SVGIG (reference sequence). CDR3 nucleotide sequence: TGTGCCTGGAGTGTAGGGGGATCCGGTGAGCTGTTTTTT. Its protein is CAWSVGGSGELFF.

To note about this clone: One junction end does not reproduce the germline sequence, and a read error may be involved. The same CDR3 also results from other DNA sequences found in this sample. The chain carries TRBV5-1 and TRBJ1-1, with 11 nucleotides matching TRBD1. Germline loops: CDR1 SGHRS, CDR2 YFSETQ. This CDR3 region has 14 residues. The CDR3 sequence is CASSLGDRGVEAFF. The CDR3, as DNA: TGCGCTAGCAGCTTGGGGGACAGGGGGGTTGAAGCTTTCTTT.

This chain joins TRBV27 and TRBJ2-7; possibly TRBD2 for D (7 bases). The V end was cut by 5 bases, the J end by 6 bases, with 20 bases between. The CDR3 runs 15 residues. Germline V gene data show CDR1 as MNHEY and CDR2 as SMNVEV (reference sequence). In DNA form, the CDR3 reads TGTGCCAGCAGTCCCACCGGGAAAGGGGGGGGCGAGCAGTACTTC. It is translated as CASSPTGKGGGEQYF.

This sequence joins TRBV5-8 and TRBJ2-5; 8 nucleotides agree with TRBD2. The trim removed 2 bases at V and 4 bases at J, leaving 4 bases unmatched. Germline loops: CDR1 SGHTS, CDR2 YDEGEE. The CDR3 extends over 14 amino acids. CDR3 sequence reads: CASSFVGGGETQYF. The CDR3 region has the DNA TGTGCCAGCAGCTTTGTCGGGGGGGGAGAGACCCAGTACTTC.

This chain uses TRBV28 with TRBJ2-1, with a tentative D call TRBD2 (6 bases). Trimming stripped 8 bases from V and 2 bases from J, with 16 bases between. CDR3 length: 15 residues. Germline V lookup: CDR1 MDHEN, CDR2 SYDVKM. CDR3 region: CASFPPWGAYNEQFF. CDR3 nucleotides: TGTGCCAGCTTTCCCCCGTGGGGGGCCTACAATGAGCAGTTCTTC.

The chain uses TRBV4-1 and TRBJ2-7; a possible D gene is TRBD2 (5 bases). Germline CDR1 is MGHRA and CDR2 is YSYEKL. Trimming removed 1 base at V and 4 bases at J, with 20 bases between. This CDR3 is built from 17 residues. For the CDR3, the DNA is TGCGCCAGCAGCCAAGGCCAAACCGGGATACTCCCTTACGAGCAGTACTTC. Translated: CASSQGQTGILPYEQYF.

The chain carries TRBV5-8 and TRBJ1-2, with 9 nucleotides matching TRBD1. Germline V gives CDR1 SGHTS, CDR2 YDEGEE. This CDR3 comprises 15 residues. V shed 3 bases and J 5 bases; nucleotides not matched to a gene: 8. CDR3 DNA sequence: TGTGCCAGCAGCTCAGGACAGGGACAGGGTTATGGCTACACCTTC. It yields the protein CASSSGQGQGYGYTF.